One and the same sample provided the 17 T cell receptor beta chains below, sequenced in a study of technical replicates of blood from a few donors (dated by TCRdb to 2016 to 2017). The receptor library was made with the immunoSEQ multiplex PCR assay. TCRdb limited this immuneACCESS table to in-frame rearrangements with V and J called. A share of clones is missing; checked studies link under half to unresolved V genes, and the rest is unexplained. This sample is represented by more than 65,000 clones; 90% to 95% of them were singletons. The ten largest clones capture around 0.4% of the sample. Input material: T cells isolated from PBMCs. These receptors came from a human donor in good health.

The chain joins TRBV7-8 to TRBJ2-2, with D possibly matching TRBD2 (5 bases). There are 15 residues in the CDR3. The germline CDR1 and CDR2 sequences are SGHVS and FQNEAQ. V dropped 1 base and J dropped 5 bases, with 11 bases sitting between them. The DNA of the CDR3 is TGTGCCAGCAGCTTAGTCCCTAGCTGGACCGGGGAGCTGTTTTTT. Protein product: CASSLVPSWTGELFF.

The table lists this clone with a few counts. The V and J genes are TRBV30 and TRBJ1-1, with a weak D call TRBD1 (5 bases). V lost 1 base and J lost 1, with 13 bases in between. This CDR3 spans 15 amino acids. In germline, CDR1 is GTSNPN, CDR2 SVGIG (reference sequence). The CDR3 nucleotides read TGTGCCTGGAGTGCGTCAGGGTCTTCGAACACTGAAGCTTTCTTT. It specifies CAWSASGSSNTEAFF. Combining the CDR3 with reference TRBV30 and TRBJ1-1 gives the whole variable domain SQTIHQWPATLVQPVGSPLSLECTVEGTSNPNLYWYRQAAGRGLQLLFYSVGIGQISSEVPQNLSASRPQDRQFILSSKKLLLSDSGFYLCAWSASGSSNTEAFFGQGTRLTVV.

CDR3 loop: CASSSRTGERYNEQFF. The CDR3 DNA follows: TGTGCCAGCAGCTCCCGGACGGGAGAAAGGTACAATGAGCAGTTCTTC. The chain has TRBV5-5 and TRBJ2-1; D might be TRBD2 (6 bases). Germline V gene lookup returns CDR1 SGHKS and CDR2 YYEKEE (reference sequence). CDR3 size: 16 residues. With 3 bases removed from V and 4 bases from J, the gap between germline ends came to 17 bases.

The sample holds a few counts of this clone. The V call is TRBV19, the J call TRBJ1-2, with D perhaps TRBD1 (5 bases). Germline CDR1 reads LNHDA; CDR2 reads SQIVND (reference sequence). CDR3 length equals 12 residues. Between the trimmed V and J ends, which lost 9 bases and 4 bases, there was a span of 12 bases. CDR3 nucleotides: TGTGCCAGCTTGACAGTCCGCTATGGCTACACCTTC. This encodes CASLTVRYGYTF.

This sequence joins TRBV11-3 and TRBJ2-5, with a tentative D call TRBD2 (5 bases). The CDR3 is 14 residues long. Trimming took off 1 base at V and 3 bases at J, with 9 bases between the two ends. Germline CDR1 SGHNT, CDR2 YENEEA. Here the CDR3 DNA reads TGTGCCAGCAGCTTAGGCGGACTGGAAGAGACCCAGTACTTC. The encoded protein is CASSLGGLEETQYF.

The chain recombines TRBV5-4 with TRBJ1-1, with a possible D match to TRBD1 (5 bases). CDR1 is SGHNT and CDR2 is YYREEE in the germline V gene (reference sequence). The CDR3 loop spans 12 amino acids. V lost 1 base and J lost 6, with 7 bases in between. CDR3: CASSLQGPEAFF. CDR3 DNA sequence: TGTGCCAGCAGCTTGCAGGGCCCTGAAGCTTTCTTT.

The V gene is TRBV6-5, the J gene TRBJ2-5, with 7 bases lining up with TRBD2. The V gene end was trimmed by 8 bases and the J gene end by 2 bases; junction bases not matched to a gene: 2. Germline V gene lookup returns CDR1 MNHEY and CDR2 SVGAGI. This CDR3 comprises 12 residues. The chain's CDR3 is CASWGLQETQYF. The DNA for the CDR3 is TGTGCCAGCTGGGGACTACAAGAGACCCAGTACTTC.

This clone showed up just a few times. V is TRBV7-9 and J is TRBJ2-1; D unclear. The CDR3 consists of 11 residues. V was clipped by 3 bases and J by 6 bases, with 3 bases between them. The germline gives CDR1 SEHNR, CDR2 FQNEAQ (reference sequence). DNA of the CDR3: TGTGCCAGCAGCTTGCGCAATGAGCAGTTCTTC. Translation: CASSLRNEQFF.

J is TRBJ2-7 and V is TRBV18; D remains ambiguous. The V gene's germline CDR1 is KGHSH and CDR2 LQKENI. This CDR3 is built from 11 residues. V lost 6 bases, J lost 1 base, and 4 bases lay in between. CDR3 residues: CASSLSYEQYF. In DNA form, the CDR3 reads TGTGCCAGCTCCCTATCCTACGAGCAGTACTTC.

This clone was counted only a few times. This chain links TRBV7-8 with TRBJ1-4; D remains ambiguous. CDR3 size: 12 residues. V gave up 1 base and J gave up 7 bases, with 4 bases separating them. Germline CDR1 SGHVS, CDR2 FQNEAQ. The CDR3 region is CASSLVSEKLFF. DNA of the CDR3: TGTGCCAGCAGCTTAGTGAGTGAAAAACTGTTTTTT.

The gene calls are TRBV7-3 and TRBJ2-7; 8 nucleotides agree with TRBD1. CDR1 and CDR2 (germline): SGHTA, FQGTGA. The CDR3 has 14 residues. J was trimmed by 4 bases and V by 5 bases; bases with no gene match: 7. CDR3 amino acids: CASSGDRQGYEQYF. The CDR3 nucleotides are TGTGCCAGCAGCGGGGACAGGCAAGGTTACGAGCAGTACTTC.

V and J are TRBV4-3 and TRBJ1-2; 7 bases line up with TRBD1. The germline gives CDR1 LGHNA, CDR2 YSLEER. J lost 4 bases, V lost 1 base, and 9 bases had no gene match. CDR3 length: 16 residues. CDR3 DNA sequence: TGCGCCAGCAGCCAAGCAGACAGGGACGGAGGCTATGGCTACACCTTC. The encoded protein is CASSQADRDGGYGYTF.

The V gene is TRBV6-6, the J gene TRBJ2-7; TRBD1 aligns across 9 bases. Germline CDR1 is MNHNY and CDR2 is SVGAGI (reference sequence). This CDR3 has 14 amino acids. The V segment lost 4 bases and the J segment 5 bases; nucleotides outside the gene matches: 6. CDR3 bases: TGTGCCAGCAGTTTGGGACAGGGAAGGCACGAGCAGTACTTC. Its translation: CASSLGQGRHEQYF.

The V call is TRBV9, the J call TRBJ2-7, with TRBD2 matching 10 bases. CDR3 length: 14 amino acids. Losses at the gene ends were 2 bases for V and 6 bases for J; bases not matched to a gene: 5. Germline V gene sequence: CDR1 SGDLS, CDR2 YYNGEE. In DNA form, the CDR3 reads TGTGCCAGCAGCGTCTCTAGCGGGAGAGGCGAGCAGTACTTC. Translation gives CASSVSSGRGEQYF.

V is TRBV19 and J is TRBJ1-5; D gene unclear. The CDR3 is 13 amino acids. CDR1 and CDR2 (germline): LNHDA, SQIVND (reference sequence). Trimming stripped 7 bases from V and 9 bases from J, with 16 bases between. The CDR3 sequence is CASIPVGGGPQHF. The CDR3 region has the DNA TGTGCCAGTATCCCCGTGGGTGGCGGGCCCCAGCATTTT.

The chain joins TRBV2 to TRBJ2-1; D remains ambiguous. Trimming removed 6 bases from V and 7 bases from J, with 13 bases in between. Germline V CDR1 and CDR2: SNHLY, FYNNEI. This CDR3 comprises 13 residues. The CDR3 reads CASSLRLANEQFF. The CDR3 DNA sequence: TGTGCCAGCAGCCTCAGACTCGCTAATGAGCAGTTCTTC.

Remarks on this clone: A read error may produce the germline difference seen at one junction end. The rearrangement uses TRBV7-7 and TRBJ2-1; D uncertain. Germline values: CDR1 SSHAT, CDR2 FNYEAQ (reference sequence). This CDR3 comprises 13 residues. The CDR3 region is CASSLGLDNEQFF. DNA for the CDR3: TGTGCTAGCAGCTTAGGGCTTGACAATGAGCAGTTCTTC.